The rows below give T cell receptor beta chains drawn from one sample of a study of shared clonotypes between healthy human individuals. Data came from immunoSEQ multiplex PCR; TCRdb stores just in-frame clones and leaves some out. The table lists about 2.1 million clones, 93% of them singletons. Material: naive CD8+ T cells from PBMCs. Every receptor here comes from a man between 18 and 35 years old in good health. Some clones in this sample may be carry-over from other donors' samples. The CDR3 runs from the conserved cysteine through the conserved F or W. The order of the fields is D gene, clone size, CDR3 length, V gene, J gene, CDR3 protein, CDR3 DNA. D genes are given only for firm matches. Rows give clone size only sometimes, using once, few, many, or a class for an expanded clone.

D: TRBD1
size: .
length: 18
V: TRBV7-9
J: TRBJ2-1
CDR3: CASSSRLRDRNSYNEQFF
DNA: TGTGCCAGCAGCTCACGTCTCCGGGACAGAAACTCCTACAATGAGCAGTTCTTC

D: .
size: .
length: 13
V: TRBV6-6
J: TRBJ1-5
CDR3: CASSLWRNQPQHF
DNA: TGTGCCAGCAGCCTGTGGAGAAATCAGCCCCAGCATTTT

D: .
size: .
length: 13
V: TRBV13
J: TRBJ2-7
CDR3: CASSPGRPSEQYF
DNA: TGTGCCAGCAGCCCGGGACGTCCCTCCGAGCAGTACTTC

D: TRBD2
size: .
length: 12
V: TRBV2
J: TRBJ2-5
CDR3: CAWASGQETQYF
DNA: TGTGCCTGGGCTAGCGGCCAAGAGACCCAGTACTTC

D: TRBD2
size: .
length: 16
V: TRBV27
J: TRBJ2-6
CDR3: CASRLAGFSGANVLTF
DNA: TGTGCCAGCAGACTAGCGGGATTCTCTGGGGCCAACGTCCTGACTTTC

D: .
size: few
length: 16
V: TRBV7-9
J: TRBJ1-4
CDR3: CASSLGSRGPNEKLFF
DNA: TGTGCCAGCAGCTTAGGAAGCCGGGGTCCTAATGAAAAACTGTTTTTT

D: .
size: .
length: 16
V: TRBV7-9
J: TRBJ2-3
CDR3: CASSNQEGRGTDTQYF
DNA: TGTGCCAGCAGCAACCAGGAGGGCCGTGGCACAGATACGCAGTATTTT

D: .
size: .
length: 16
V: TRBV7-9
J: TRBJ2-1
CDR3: CASSPRAANSYNEQFF
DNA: TGTGCCAGCAGCCCCCGGGCCGCCAACTCCTACAATGAGCAGTTCTTC

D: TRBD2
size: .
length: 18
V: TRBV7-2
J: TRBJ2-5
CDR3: CASIPLGVRGLAGETQYF
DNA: TGTGCCAGCATCCCCCTTGGTGTTCGGGGACTAGCGGGAGAGACCCAGTACTTC

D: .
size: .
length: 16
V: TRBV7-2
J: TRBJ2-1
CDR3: CASRLTAVPAINEQFF
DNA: TGTGCCAGCAGACTTACAGCGGTCCCCGCCATCAATGAGCAGTTCTTC

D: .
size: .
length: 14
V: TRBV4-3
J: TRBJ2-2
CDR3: CASSHRVYTGELFF
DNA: TGCGCCAGCAGCCACCGAGTATACACCGGGGAGCTGTTTTTT

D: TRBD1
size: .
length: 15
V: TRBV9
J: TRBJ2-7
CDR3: CASSPIGTGIYEQYF
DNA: TGTGCCAGCAGCCCCATCGGGACAGGGATCTACGAGCAGTACTTC

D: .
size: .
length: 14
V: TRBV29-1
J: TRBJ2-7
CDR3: CSVARDLRMDEQYF
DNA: TGCAGCGTTGCCCGGGACCTCAGGATGGACGAGCAGTACTTC

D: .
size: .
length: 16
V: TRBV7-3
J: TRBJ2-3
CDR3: CASTNPTSTSTDTQYF
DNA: TGTGCCAGCACCAACCCGACAAGTACTAGCACAGATACGCAGTATTTT

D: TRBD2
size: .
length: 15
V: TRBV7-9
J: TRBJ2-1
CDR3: CASSYPGLAGGEQFF
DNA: TGTGCCAGCAGCTATCCGGGACTAGCAGGGGGTGAGCAGTTCTTC

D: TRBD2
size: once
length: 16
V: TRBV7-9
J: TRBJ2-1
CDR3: CASSTPQGLAGVGQFF
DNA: TGTGCCAGCAGCACGCCACAGGGACTAGCGGGAGTGGGGCAGTTCTTC

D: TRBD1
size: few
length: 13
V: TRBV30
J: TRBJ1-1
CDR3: CAWRDRGNTEAFF
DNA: TGTGCCTGGAGGGACAGGGGGAACACTGAAGCTTTCTTT

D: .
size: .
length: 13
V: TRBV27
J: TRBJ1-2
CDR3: CASSSWGGNGYTF
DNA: TGTGCCAGCAGTTCATGGGGGGGAAACGGCTACACCTTC

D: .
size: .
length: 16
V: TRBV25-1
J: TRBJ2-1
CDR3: CASTGGRTIGYNEQFF
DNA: TGTGCCAGCACGGGTGGGCGGACTATAGGTTACAATGAGCAGTTCTTC

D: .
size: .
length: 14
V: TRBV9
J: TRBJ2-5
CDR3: CASSVGRNQETQYF
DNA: TGTGCCAGCAGCGTCGGGCGGAACCAAGAGACCCAGTACTTC

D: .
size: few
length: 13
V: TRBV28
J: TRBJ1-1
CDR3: CASSPRLGAEAFF
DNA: TGTGCCAGCAGTCCCAGGCTGGGGGCTGAAGCTTTCTTT

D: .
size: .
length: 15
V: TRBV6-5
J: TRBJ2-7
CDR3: CASSYSFLPPYEQYF
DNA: TGTGCCAGCAGTTACTCGTTTCTCCCCCCCTACGAGCAGTACTTC

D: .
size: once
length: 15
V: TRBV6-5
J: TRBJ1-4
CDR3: CASSYSGPTNEKLFF
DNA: TGTGCCAGCAGTTACTCGGGTCCAACTAATGAAAAACTGTTTTTT

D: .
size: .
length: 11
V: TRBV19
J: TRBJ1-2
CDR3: CASRQGGGYTF
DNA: TGTGCCAGTCGGCAGGGTGGTGGCTACACCTTC

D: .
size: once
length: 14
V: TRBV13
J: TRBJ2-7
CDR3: CASRKAALTSEQYF
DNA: TGTGCCAGCAGGAAAGCGGCCCTTACCTCCGAGCAGTACTTC

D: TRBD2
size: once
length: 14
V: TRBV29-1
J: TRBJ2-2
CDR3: CSVLTSGSVGELFF
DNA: TGCAGCGTCCTGACTAGCGGGAGTGTCGGGGAGCTGTTTTTT

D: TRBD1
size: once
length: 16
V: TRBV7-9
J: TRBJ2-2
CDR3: CASSLSWTGGNGELFF
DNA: TGTGCCAGCAGCTTAAGCTGGACAGGGGGTAACGGGGAGCTGTTTTTT

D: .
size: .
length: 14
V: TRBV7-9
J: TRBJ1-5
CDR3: CASSHVGPHQPQHF
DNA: TGTGCCAGCAGCCATGTAGGTCCACATCAGCCCCAGCATTTT

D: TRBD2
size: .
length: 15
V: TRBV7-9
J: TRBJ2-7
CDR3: CASSFFEGGEHEQYF
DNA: TGTGCCAGCAGCTTTTTTGAGGGAGGGGAGCACGAGCAGTACTTC

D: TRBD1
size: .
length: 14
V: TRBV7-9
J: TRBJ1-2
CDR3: CASSSSGQGYNYTF
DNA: TGTGCCAGCAGCTCCAGTGGACAGGGTTACAACTACACCTTC

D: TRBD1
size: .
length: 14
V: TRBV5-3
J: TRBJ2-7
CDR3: CARSCGQGSYEQYF
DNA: TGTGCCAGAAGCTGTGGACAGGGCTCCTACGAGCAGTACTTC

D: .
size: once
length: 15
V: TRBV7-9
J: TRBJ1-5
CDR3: CASSQDIYSNQPQHF
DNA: TGTGCCAGCAGCCAAGACATCTATAGCAATCAGCCCCAGCATTTT

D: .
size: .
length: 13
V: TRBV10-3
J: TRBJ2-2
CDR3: CAISVLGTGELFF
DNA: TGTGCCATCAGTGTCTTAGGGACCGGGGAGCTGTTTTTT

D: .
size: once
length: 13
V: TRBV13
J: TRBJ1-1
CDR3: CASRPQGNTEAFF
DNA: TGTGCCAGCAGACCACAGGGTAACACTGAAGCTTTCTTT

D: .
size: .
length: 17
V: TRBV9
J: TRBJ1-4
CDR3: CASSVGINPATNEKLFF
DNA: TGTGCCAGCAGCGTAGGAATAAACCCTGCAACTAATGAAAAACTGTTTTTT

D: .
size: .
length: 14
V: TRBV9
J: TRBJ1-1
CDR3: CASSVSPWDPEAFF
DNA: TGTGCCAGCAGCGTAAGTCCCTGGGACCCTGAAGCTTTCTTT

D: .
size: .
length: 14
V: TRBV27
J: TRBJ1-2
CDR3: CASSPHNSIGGYTF
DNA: TGTGCCAGCAGTCCCCACAACTCGATTGGGGGCTACACCTTC

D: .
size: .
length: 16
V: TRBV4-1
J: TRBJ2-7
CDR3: CASSQVGIAAAYEQYF
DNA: TGCGCCAGCAGCCAAGTCGGGATCGCGGCTGCCTACGAGCAGTACTTC

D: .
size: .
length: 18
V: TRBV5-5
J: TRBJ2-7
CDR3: CASSLSAIMNKSSYEQYF
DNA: TGTGCCAGCAGCTTGTCGGCCATCATGAACAAGAGCTCCTACGAGCAGTACTTC

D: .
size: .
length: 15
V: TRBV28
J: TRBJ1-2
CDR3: CASSLWMTVPSGYTF
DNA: TGTGCCAGCAGCCTATGGATGACCGTTCCGAGTGGCTACACCTTC

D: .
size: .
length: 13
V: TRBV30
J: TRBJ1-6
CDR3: CAWGPGPNSPLHF
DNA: TGTGCCTGGGGACCGGGGCCTAATTCACCCCTCCACTTT

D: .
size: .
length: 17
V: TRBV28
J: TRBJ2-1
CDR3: CASSLGRDRGTYNEQFF
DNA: TGTGCCAGCAGTTTGGGGCGAGATCGCGGGACTTACAATGAGCAGTTCTTC